The rows below give T cell receptor beta chains drawn from one sample of a study of T cell repertoires in cytomegalovirus infection. Using its own MiXCR run on the reads, TCRdb lists one record per CDR3 protein. This sample yields fewer than 300,000 distinct CDR3 sequences, of which under 30% are seen a single time; approximately 15% belongs to the top ten. The sequencing input was PBMCs. These receptors were taken from a human donor in good health (CMV status not recorded). Some clones in this sample may be carry-over from other donors' samples. Both conserved end residues are part of each CDR3. The D gene is left open where the match is weak. Size is omitted from some rows. Given values are once, few, many or a class for expanded clones.

j_gene	d_gene	v_gene	abundance	CDR3aa	CDR3nt
TRBJ2-2	TRBD2	TRBV7-6	.	CASSSSTSQFQNTGELFF	TGTGCCAGCAGCTCTTCGACTAGCCAGTTCCAGAACACCGGGGAGCTGTTTTTT
TRBJ2-5	.	TRBV2	.	CASSVPGGQETQYF	TGTGCCAGCAGTGTACCCGGGGGCCAAGAGACCCAGTACTTC
TRBJ2-7	.	TRBV29-1	.	CSVETRQGYEQYF	TGCAGCGTTGAAACCCGGCAGGGCTACGAGCAGTACTTC
TRBJ1-2	TRBD1	TRBV29-1	.	CSAGQGKVYGYTF	TGCAGCGCTGGACAGGGGAAGGTCTATGGCTACACCTTC
TRBJ1-2	TRBD1	TRBV6-8	once	CATLGQGKATYGYTF	TGTGCCACCCTAGGACAGGGCAAGGCGACCTATGGCTACACCTTC
TRBJ1-2	.	TRBV2	few	CASSEQGTNYGYTF	TGTGCCAGCAGTGAGCAGGGGACAAACTATGGCTACACCTTC
TRBJ2-6	.	TRBV7-2	many	CASSPAGSGANVLTF	TGTGCCAGCAGCCCCGCGGGCTCCGGGGCCAACGTCCTGACTTTC
TRBJ2-7	.	TRBV6-1	many	CASSPNRGQQYF	TGTGCCAGCAGCCCTAATAGGGGCCAGCAGTACTTC
TRBJ2-7	.	TRBV24-1	once	CATSEWGSYEQYF	TGTGCCACCAGTGAGTGGGGTTCCTACGAGCAGTACTTC
TRBJ2-7	TRBD2	TRBV24-1	.	CATSGLAGGPAAHEQYF	TGTGCCACCAGTGGACTAGCGGGAGGGCCCGCGGCCCACGAGCAGTACTTC
TRBJ1-4	.	TRBV7-2	many	CASSTQSGSGGEKLFF	TGTGCCAGCAGCACTCAGTCAGGGTCGGGGGGGGAAAAACTGTTTTTT
TRBJ2-7	TRBD2	TRBV7-2	.	CASSLLAGAVEQYF	TGTGCCAGCAGCTTACTAGCGGGAGCAGTGGAGCAGTACTTC
TRBJ2-6	.	TRBV29-1	.	CSAGERSGANVLTF	TGCAGCGCCGGGGAGCGCTCTGGGGCCAACGTCCTGACTTTC
TRBJ1-2	TRBD1	TRBV7-2	.	CASMKGGGQGYGYTF	TGTGCCAGCATGAAGGGGGGGGGACAGGGGTATGGCTACACCTTC
TRBJ1-1	.	TRBV6-2/TRBV6-3	few	CASSWDRDTEAFF	TGTGCCAGCAGTTGGGACCGCGATACTGAAGCTTTCTTT
TRBJ1-1	.	TRBV30	.	CAWIRRGAAEAFF	TGTGCCTGGATTAGGAGGGGGGCAGCTGAAGCTTTCTTT
TRBJ1-4	.	TRBV7-9	.	CASSFISLGPGANEKLFF	TGTGCCAGCAGCTTCATTTCGCTTGGCCCGGGGGCTAATGAAAAACTGTTTTTT
TRBJ2-5	.	TRBV7-6	many	CASSLEPILGETQYF	TGTGCCAGCAGCTTAGAACCGATTCTCGGAGAGACCCAGTACTTC
TRBJ2-5	.	TRBV20-1	.	CSARVPQETQYF	TGCAGTGCTAGAGTCCCGCAAGAGACCCAGTACTTC
TRBJ1-2	.	TRBV7-6	.	CASSLEGRHGYTF	TGTGCCAGCAGCTTAGAGGGGCGCCATGGCTACACCTTC
TRBJ2-7	TRBD2	TRBV14	.	CASSDGGSGAYEQYF	TGTGCCAGCAGCGACGGGGGGAGTGGCGCCTACGAGCAGTACTTC
TRBJ2-3	.	TRBV12-3/TRBV12-4	.	CASSPGSSTQYF	TGTGCCAGCAGCCCTGGGTCGAGTACGCAGTATTTT
TRBJ2-1	TRBD2	TRBV7-2	.	CASRQVAGGGEQFF	TGTGCCAGCAGGCAGGTAGCGGGAGGCGGTGAGCAGTTCTTC
TRBJ2-3	TRBD1	TRBV29-1	few	CSGTGARADTQYF	TGCAGCGGGACAGGGGCTCGGGCAGATACGCAGTATTTT
TRBJ2-7	.	TRBV7-2	many	CASSFRKDDREQYF	TGTGCCAGCAGCTTTCGGAAAGATGACAGGGAGCAGTACTTC
TRBJ2-1	.	TRBV10-3	.	CAISEGGFTYNEQFF	TGTGCCATCAGTGAGGGGGGATTCACCTACAATGAGCAGTTCTTC
TRBJ2-1	.	TRBV9	.	CASSSQAGTEYNEQFF	TGTGCCAGCAGCTCCCAGGCGGGGACAGAATACAATGAGCAGTTCTTC
TRBJ1-1	.	TRBV28	.	CASSAAGVGDMNTEAFF	TGTGCCAGCAGCGCGGCGGGGGTTGGGGATATGAACACTGAAGCTTTCTTT
TRBJ2-3	TRBD2	TRBV2	few	CASSVGLAGTADTQYF	TGTGCCAGCAGTGTCGGCCTAGCGGGGACCGCGGATACGCAGTATTTT
TRBJ1-5	.	TRBV12-3/TRBV12-4	few	CASSLDRTTNQPQHF	TGTGCCAGCAGCCTCGACAGGACTACCAATCAGCCCCAGCATTTT
TRBJ2-7	.	TRBV7-2	many	CASTLDSPYEQYF	TGTGCCAGCACCCTGGACAGTCCCTACGAGCAGTACTTC
TRBJ2-7	TRBD2	TRBV5-1	.	CASSPIAGVDYEQYF	TGCGCCAGCAGCCCGATAGCGGGAGTTGACTACGAGCAGTACTTC
TRBJ2-3	TRBD1	TRBV24-1	.	CATSEAGGPQDTQYF	TGTGCCACCAGTGAGGCAGGGGGCCCTCAGGATACGCAGTATTTT
TRBJ1-5	TRBD1	TRBV4-1	.	CASSQGTGIEPQHF	TGCGCCAGCAGCCAAGGGACAGGGATAGAGCCCCAGCATTTT